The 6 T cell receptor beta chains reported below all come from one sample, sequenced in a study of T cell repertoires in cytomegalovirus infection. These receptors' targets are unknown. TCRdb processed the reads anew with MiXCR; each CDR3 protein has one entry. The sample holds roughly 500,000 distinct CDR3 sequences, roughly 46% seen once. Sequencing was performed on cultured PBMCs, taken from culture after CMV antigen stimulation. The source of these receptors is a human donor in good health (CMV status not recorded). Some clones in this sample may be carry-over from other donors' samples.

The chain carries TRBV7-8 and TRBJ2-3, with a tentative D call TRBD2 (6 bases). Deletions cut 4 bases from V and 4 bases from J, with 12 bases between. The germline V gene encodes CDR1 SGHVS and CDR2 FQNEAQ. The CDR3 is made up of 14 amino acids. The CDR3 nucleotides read TGTGCCAGCAGCTCACCTACGGGGGCAGATACGCAGTATTTT. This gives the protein CASSSPTGADTQYF.

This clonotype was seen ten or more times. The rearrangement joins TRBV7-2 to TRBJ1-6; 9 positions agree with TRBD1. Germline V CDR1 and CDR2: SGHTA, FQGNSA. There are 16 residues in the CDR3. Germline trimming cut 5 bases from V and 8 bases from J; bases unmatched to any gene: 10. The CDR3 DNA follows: TGTGCCAGCAGCCCCCGGGACAGGGAAGTGGATTCACCCCTCCACTTT. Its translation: CASSPRDREVDSPLHF.

CDR3: CASGNNRVGTEAFF. For the CDR3, the DNA is TGTGCTAGTGGCAACAACAGGGTCGGCACTGAAGCTTTCTTT. J is TRBJ1-1 and V is TRBV12-5; perhaps TRBD1 as D (6 bases). Germline loops: CDR1 LGHNT, CDR2 FRNRAP. The CDR3 spans 14 residues. The V gene lost 6 bases and the J gene lost 4 bases, with 15 bases spanning the gap.

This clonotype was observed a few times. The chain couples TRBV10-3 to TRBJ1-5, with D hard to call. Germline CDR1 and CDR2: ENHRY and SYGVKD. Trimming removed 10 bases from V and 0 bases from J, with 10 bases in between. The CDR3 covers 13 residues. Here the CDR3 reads CATSTGSNQPQHF. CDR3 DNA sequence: TGTGCCACCAGCACCGGTAGCAATCAGCCCCAGCATTTT.

The CDR3 spells CASMEGSYNSPLHF. The DNA for the CDR3 is TGTGCCAGCATGGAGGGATCCTATAATTCACCCCTCCACTTT. The V and J genes are TRBV2 and TRBJ1-6; D not resolved. This CDR3 has 14 residues. The germline gives CDR1 SNHLY, CDR2 FYNNEI. V lost 7 bases to trimming and J lost 1 base, with 8 bases between them. The complete variable domain, with remaining parts taken from reference TRBV2 and TRBJ1-6, reads EPEVTQTPSHQVTQMGQEVILRCVPISNHLYFYWYRQILGQKVEFLVSFYNNEISEKSEIFDDQFSVERPDGSNFTLKIRSTKLEDSAMYFCASMEGSYNSPLHFGNGTRLTVT.

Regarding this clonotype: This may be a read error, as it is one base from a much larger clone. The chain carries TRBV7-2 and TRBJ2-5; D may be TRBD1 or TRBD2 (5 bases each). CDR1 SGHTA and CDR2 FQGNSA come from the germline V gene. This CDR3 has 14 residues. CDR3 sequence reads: CASSLGGVRETQDF. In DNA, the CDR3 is TGTGCCAGCAGCTTAGGAGGGGTCAGAGAGACCCAGGACTTC.